The 10 T cell receptor beta chains listed next were all sequenced from one sample in a study of Tregs in tolerant kidney transplant recipients (dated by TCRdb to the late 2010s). Libraries were made using the immunoSEQ multiplex PCR assay. Imported from immuneACCESS, the table was reduced by TCRdb to in-frame sequences with V and J called. These copies leave out some clones; in studies compared against another copy, an unresolved V gene accounts for under half, and the cause of the remainder is not known. For this sample there are roughly 20,000 clones; about 85% appear just once. About 25% of the sample rests with the top ten. The label giving this sample's time point can be read as: 6 months after combined kidney and bone marrow transplant. Transplants used related donors with nonmyeloablative bone marrow transplantation; mixed chimerism was transient in the human trials. The sample in question was CD8+ T cells from blood (PBMCs), obtained 6 months after the transplant. The receptors shown here come from a human patient who received a combined kidney and bone marrow transplant. After a transplant, some T cells may be of graft donor origin.

The sample holds one count of this clone. V usage is TRBV5-6 and J usage is TRBJ1-2, with TRBD1 as a possible D gene (5 bases). The CDR3 is 14 residues long. V lost 0 bases to trimming and J lost 7 bases, with 13 bases between them. Germline CDR1 reads SGHDT; CDR2 reads YYEEEE. CDR3 protein: CASSLGQGLSGYTF. In nucleotides, the CDR3 is TGTGCCAGCAGCTTGGGGCAGGGACTTAGTGGCTACACCTTC.

The chain uses TRBV7-9 and TRBJ2-1, with 8 nucleotides matching TRBD2. V trimming: 5 bases; J trimming: 14 bases; junction bases outside the gene matches: 5. This CDR3 spans 11 amino acids. Germline CDR1 is SEHNR and CDR2 is FQNEAQ (reference sequence). CDR3 DNA: TGTGCCAGCAGCACAGCGGGAGTAGAGTTCTTC. Its translation: CASSTAGVEFF.

A single count supports this clone. The chain carries TRBV16 and TRBJ2-7; 10 bases fit TRBD2. Germline V gene lookup returns CDR1 KGHSY and CDR2 FQNENV. The length of the CDR3 is 14 residues. J was trimmed by 7 bases and V by 4 bases; bases with no gene match: 7. CDR3: CASSLSGRAGEQYF. Here the CDR3 DNA reads TGTGCCAGCAGCCTCAGCGGGAGGGCCGGGGAGCAGTACTTC.

The chain has TRBV4-1 and TRBJ2-7, with 11 nucleotides matching TRBD2. Germline V gene data show CDR1 as MGHRA and CDR2 as YSYEKL. The CDR3 has 17 residues. With 1 base clipped from V and 5 bases from J, the junction kept 10 bases outside the gene matches. In DNA form, the CDR3 reads TGCGCCAGCAGCCAAGTGCCGCTAGCGGGAGGTTCGGACGAGCAGTACTTC. Its translation: CASSQVPLAGGSDEQYF.

The genes are TRBV4-3 and TRBJ2-6; D call uncertain. The CDR3 contains 16 residues. Germline V gene sequence: CDR1 LGHNA, CDR2 YSLEER. Deletions cut 4 bases from V and 0 bases from J, with 10 bases between. CDR3 DNA: TGCGCCAGCAGCCCGCACGACACCTCTGGGGCCAACGTCCTGACTTTC. Its protein is CASSPHDTSGANVLTF.

CDR3 bases: TGTGCTAGTGGTTTGGTACTTGAGGGCTTGAACACTGAAGCTTTCTTT. Translation gives CASGLVLEGLNTEAFF. The chain employs TRBV12-5 and TRBJ1-1; D ambiguous. Germline values: CDR1 LGHNT, CDR2 FRNRAP. The CDR3 extends over 16 amino acids. The V gene lost 0 bases and the J gene lost 0 bases, with 11 bases spanning the gap.

This clone was picked up one time. The chain employs TRBV27 and TRBJ2-7; maybe TRBD1 (6 bases). The CDR3 has 13 amino acids. CDR1 MNHEY and CDR2 SMNVEV come from the germline V gene (reference sequence). Deletions cut 3 bases from V and 3 bases from J, with 9 bases between. The CDR3 protein is CASSLGTNYEQYF. CDR3 sequence (DNA): TGTGCCAGCAGTTTGGGGACAAACTACGAGCAGTACTTC.

This clone was counted only a few times. This chain uses TRBV11-1 with TRBJ2-2; weak D call: TRBD1 (6 bases). Germline V gene sequence: CDR1 SGHAT, CDR2 FQDESV (reference sequence). The CDR3 loop spans 16 amino acids. V lost 2 bases, J lost 7 bases, and 17 bases lay in between. The CDR3 nucleotides read TGTGCCAGCAGCTTAATAGGGACATTTCGAGACGGGGAGCTGTTTTTT. Translation gives CASSLIGTFRDGELFF.

The chain uses TRBV6-1 and TRBJ1-2; D not certain. Trimming cost V 2 bases and J 8 bases, with 15 bases left between them. CDR3 length: 14 residues. Per germline, CDR1 MNHNS and CDR2 SASEGT. DNA for the CDR3: TGTGCCAGCAGTGAAAGCGGTGAACTCCAGGGCTACACCTTC. Translated, it gives CASSESGELQGYTF.

The rearrangement links TRBV2 to TRBJ2-2; 11 positions agree with TRBD2. Germline loops: CDR1 SNHLY, CDR2 FYNNEI. CDR3 length: 18 amino acids. J lost 4 bases, V lost 3 bases, and 10 bases had no gene match. This CDR3 is CASSEASGGTRRTGELFF. The CDR3 DNA is TGTGCCAGCAGTGAGGCTAGCGGGGGGACAAGGCGCACCGGGGAGCTGTTTTTT.